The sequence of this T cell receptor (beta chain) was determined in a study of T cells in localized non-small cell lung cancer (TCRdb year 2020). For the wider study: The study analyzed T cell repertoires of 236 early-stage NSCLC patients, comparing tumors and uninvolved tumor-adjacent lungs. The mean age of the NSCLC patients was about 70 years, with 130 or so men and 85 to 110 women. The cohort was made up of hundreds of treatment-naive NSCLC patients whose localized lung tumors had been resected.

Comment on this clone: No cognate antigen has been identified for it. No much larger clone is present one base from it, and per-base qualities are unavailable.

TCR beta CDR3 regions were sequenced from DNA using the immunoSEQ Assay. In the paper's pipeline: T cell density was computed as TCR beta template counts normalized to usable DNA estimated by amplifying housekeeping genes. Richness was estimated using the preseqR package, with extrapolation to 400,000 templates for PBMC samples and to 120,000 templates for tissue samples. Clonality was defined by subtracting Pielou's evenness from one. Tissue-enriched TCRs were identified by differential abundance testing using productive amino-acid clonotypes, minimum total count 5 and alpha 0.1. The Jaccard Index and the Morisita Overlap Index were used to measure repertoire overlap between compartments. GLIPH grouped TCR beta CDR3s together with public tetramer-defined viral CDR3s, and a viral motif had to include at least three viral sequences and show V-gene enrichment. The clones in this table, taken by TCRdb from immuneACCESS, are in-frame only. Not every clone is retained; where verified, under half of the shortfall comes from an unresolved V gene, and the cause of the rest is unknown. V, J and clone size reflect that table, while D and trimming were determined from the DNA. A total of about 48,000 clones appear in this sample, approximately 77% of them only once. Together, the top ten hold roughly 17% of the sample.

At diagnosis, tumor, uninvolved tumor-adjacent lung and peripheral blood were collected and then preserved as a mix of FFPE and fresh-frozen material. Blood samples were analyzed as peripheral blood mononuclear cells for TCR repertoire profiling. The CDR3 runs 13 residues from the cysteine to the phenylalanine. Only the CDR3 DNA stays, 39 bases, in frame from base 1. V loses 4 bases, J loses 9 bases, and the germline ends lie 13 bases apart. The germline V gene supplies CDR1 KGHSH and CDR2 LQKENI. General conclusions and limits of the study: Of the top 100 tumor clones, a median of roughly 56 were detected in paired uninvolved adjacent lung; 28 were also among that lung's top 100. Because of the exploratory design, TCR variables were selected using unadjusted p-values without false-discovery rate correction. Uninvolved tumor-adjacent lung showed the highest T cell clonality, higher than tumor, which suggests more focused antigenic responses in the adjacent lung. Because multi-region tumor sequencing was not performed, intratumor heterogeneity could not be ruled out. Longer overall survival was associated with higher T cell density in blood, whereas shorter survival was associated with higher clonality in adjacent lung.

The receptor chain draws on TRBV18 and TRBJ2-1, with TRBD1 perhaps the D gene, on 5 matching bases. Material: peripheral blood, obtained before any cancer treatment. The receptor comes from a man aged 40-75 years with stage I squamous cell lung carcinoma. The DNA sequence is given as TGTGCCAGCTCACAGGGGCTTGAGGTTGAGCAGTTCTTC. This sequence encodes CASSQGLEVEQFF. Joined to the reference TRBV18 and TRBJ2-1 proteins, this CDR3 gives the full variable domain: NAGVMQNPRHLVRRRGQEARLRCSPMKGHSHVYWYRQLPEEGLKFMVYLQKENIIDESGMPKERFSAEFPKEGPSILRIQQVVRGDSAAYFCASSQGLEVEQFFGPGTRLTVL.